This T cell receptor beta chain emerged from a study of cytomegalovirus exposure and HLA in healthy donors. The overall study: The approximately 130 validation repertoires were reported in a later analysis to have been generated on the same platform as the roughly 680 first-cohort repertoires. Study-wide results and limits: Accounts indicate the classifier identified cytomegalovirus status with strong specificity and sensitivity. Cytomegalovirus association was assigned to around 150 TCR beta chains.

Turning to this clone: Antigen: not known.

The V gene's germline CDR1 is SGHVS and CDR2 FNYEAQ. The ends were cut back, 1 base at V and 3 bases at J, with 13 bases in the middle. CDR3 length equals 16 residues. This table comes from immunoSEQ multiplex PCR, and its TCRdb copy is limited to in-frame clones, with some not included. The table has 120,000 or so clones, roughly 87% seen once. V gene TRBV7-6 combines with J gene TRBJ1-3; no clear D. The sequence derives from a woman aged 18-30 years in good health and CMV-seronegative. The sample consisted of PBMCs. The CDR3 bases are TGTGCCAGCAGCTTAGGTATCGCCGTCAGTGGAAACACCATATATTTT. Protein product: CASSLGIAVSGNTIYF.